This T cell receptor beta chain was documented in a study of T cells in Graves' hyperthyroidism and ophthalmopathy. About the research overall: Staff took peripheral blood when the initial diagnosis was made, before any treatment began.

Amplification yielded TCR beta CDR3 regions, with RNA transcripts as the source. RT-PCR in the first round (using the HTBI primer set) targeted the TCR CDR3. TCRdb independently ran MiXCR on the multiplex PCR reads; one entry per CDR3 protein. In the table there are more than 300,000 distinct CDR3 sequences, roughly 13% of which are singletons. The germline V and J ends were trimmed by 3 bases and 7 bases, with 12 bases remaining between them. Per germline, CDR1 GTSNPN and CDR2 SVGIG (reference sequence). The CDR3 is made up of 13 amino acids. Comments on this clonotype: Its antigen is unknown.

In patients aged 18 to 65, hyperthyroidism was newly diagnosed, with duration under 2 months. Study results and limitations: Clonotypes that were expanded in thyroid above 0.001 mostly appeared in blood too.

This receptor was identified in a woman under 40 with Graves' hyperthyroidism. Sequenced sample: blood. This rearrangement joins TRBV30 to TRBJ2-2; D ambiguous. The CDR3 region is CAWRLMIHGELFF. In DNA, the CDR3 is TGTGCCTGGAGACTGATGATCCACGGGGAGCTGTTTTTT.